This entry concerns a single T cell receptor beta chain. This table comes from immunoSEQ multiplex PCR, and its TCRdb copy is limited to in-frame clones, with some not included. This table holds about 2.2 million clones, about 92% found once. CD45RO-negative cells were positively selected for CCR7, leaving out terminally differentiated effector memory CD45RA+ cells. The sample belongs to a study of shared clonotypes between healthy human individuals. Background on the study: Researchers assigned three CD4 naive, three CD4 memory, two CD8 naive and one CD8 memory plate to each donor.

This receptor was identified in a man aged 18 to 30 in good health. Some clones in this sample may be carry-over from other donors' samples. The sequencing input was naive CD8+ T cells from PBMCs.

As DNA, the CDR3 is TGCGCCAGCAGCTTGGAGATAGCGAGTAACTATGGCTACACCTTC. Amino acid sequence: CASSLEIASNYGYTF. The chain uses TRBV5-1 and TRBJ1-2; D is undetermined. This CDR3 has 15 amino acids. In germline, CDR1 is SGHRS, CDR2 YFSETQ. V was shortened by 0 bases and J by 1 base, with 10 bases between the two germline ends.